This is a list of T cell receptor beta chains from one sample in a study of T cell responses to AZD1222 COVID-19 vaccine. The protocol was immunoSEQ multiplex PCR, while the TCRdb copy is restricted to in-frame clones and leaves out a portion. The sample lists some 120,000 clones, roughly 92% seen once, with roughly 1.5% in the top ten. The source was peripheral blood, collected 28 days after the second AZD1222 dose. All receptors come from an adult who received the AZD1222 COVID-19 vaccine. The CDR3 runs from the conserved cysteine through the conserved F or W. A D gene is named only where the DNA matches it firmly. Not every row has a clone size; where given, it reads once, few, many or a size class.

CDR3 protein: CASSPRETEAFF
CDR3 DNA: TGTGCCAGCAGCCCTCGGGAGACTGAAGCTTTCTTT
V gene: TRBV28
clone size: -
D gene: -
J gene: TRBJ1-1

CDR3 protein: CASSPKAKRELHF
CDR3 DNA: TGTGCCAGCTCACCAAAGGCAAAGAGAGAACTCCACTTT
V gene: TRBV18
clone size: -
D gene: -
J gene: TRBJ1-6

CDR3 protein: CASSLSRGRGFSYEQYF
CDR3 DNA: TGTGCCAGCAGTTTATCGAGGGGCAGGGGTTTCTCCTACGAGCAGTACTTC
V gene: TRBV28
clone size: -
D gene: -
J gene: TRBJ2-7

CDR3 protein: CASSLGQLDEQFF
CDR3 DNA: TGTGCCAGCAGCTTAGGACAACTAGATGAGCAGTTCTTC
V gene: TRBV11-3
clone size: -
D gene: -
J gene: TRBJ2-1

CDR3 protein: CAWSNGRGEKLFF
CDR3 DNA: TGTGCCTGGAGTAATGGGAGAGGGGAAAAACTGTTTTTT
V gene: TRBV30
clone size: -
D gene: -
J gene: TRBJ1-4

CDR3 protein: CASSSTGAPEAFF
CDR3 DNA: TGCGCCAGCAGCTCGACAGGGGCGCCTGAAGCTTTCTTT
V gene: TRBV5-1
clone size: medium-sized
D gene: TRBD1
J gene: TRBJ1-1

CDR3 protein: CASSEGPNEQFF
CDR3 DNA: TGTGCCAGCAGCGAGGGCCCCAATGAGCAGTTCTTC
V gene: TRBV9
clone size: -
D gene: -
J gene: TRBJ2-1

CDR3 protein: CASSFSGDSYNEQFF
CDR3 DNA: TGCGCCAGCAGCTTTTCGGGAGACTCCTACAATGAGCAGTTCTTC
V gene: TRBV5-1
clone size: -
D gene: -
J gene: TRBJ2-1

CDR3 protein: CASSQGVNSYTEAFF
CDR3 DNA: TGTGCCAGCAGCCAAGGAGTCAACAGTTACACTGAAGCTTTCTTT
V gene: TRBV3-1/TRBV3-2
clone size: -
D gene: -
J gene: TRBJ1-1

CDR3 protein: CASRPPRGEGNTIYF
CDR3 DNA: TGCGCCAGCAGACCACCGAGGGGGGAAGGAAACACCATATATTTT
V gene: TRBV10-2
clone size: -
D gene: -
J gene: TRBJ1-3

CDR3 protein: CASSQEVPYGYTF
CDR3 DNA: TGTGCCAGCAGCCAAGAGGTGCCGTATGGCTACACCTTC
V gene: TRBV3-1/TRBV3-2
clone size: -
D gene: -
J gene: TRBJ1-2

CDR3 protein: CASSARGSPRVAQYF
CDR3 DNA: TGTGCCAGCAGTGCGCGCGGGAGCCCACGGGTCGCCCAGTACTTC
V gene: TRBV27
clone size: few
D gene: TRBD2
J gene: TRBJ2-5

CDR3 protein: CASSLAGGPDNEQFF
CDR3 DNA: TGCGCCAGCAGCTTAGCGGGAGGGCCAGACAATGAGCAGTTCTTC
V gene: TRBV5-1
clone size: -
D gene: TRBD2
J gene: TRBJ2-1

CDR3 protein: CASSQGSSWEQYF
CDR3 DNA: TGCGCCAGCAGCCAAGGGTCTAGCTGGGAGCAGTACTTC
V gene: TRBV4-1
clone size: -
D gene: -
J gene: TRBJ2-7

CDR3 protein: CASSYSTTVGYGYTF
CDR3 DNA: TGTGCCAGCAGTTACAGTACGACAGTCGGCTATGGCTACACCTTC
V gene: TRBV6-5
clone size: -
D gene: -
J gene: TRBJ1-2

CDR3 protein: CASRSPVGTEAFF
CDR3 DNA: TGTGCCAGCAGATCCCCAGTCGGAACTGAAGCTTTCTTT
V gene: TRBV28
clone size: -
D gene: -
J gene: TRBJ1-1

CDR3 protein: CASRASGSPKNIQYF
CDR3 DNA: TGTGCCAGCAGAGCCAGTGGCAGTCCCAAAAACATTCAGTACTTC
V gene: TRBV28
clone size: -
D gene: -
J gene: TRBJ2-4

CDR3 protein: CASSRTSGTYEQYF
CDR3 DNA: TGTGCCAGCAGCAGGACTAGCGGGACCTACGAGCAGTACTTC
V gene: TRBV21-1
clone size: -
D gene: -
J gene: TRBJ2-7